Sequencing of this T cell receptor beta chain was carried out in a study of human T cells and chemical hapten exposure. Noted time point: pre-sensitization, week 0. The treatment was: therapeutic diphenylcyclopropenone sensitization with weekly scalp DPC. Unfractionated whole blood was the source from which total RNA was extracted. Blood collection took place prior to placing each patch test. This clonotype showed up just a few times. What it recognizes is unknown. Findings and caveats of the study: DPC sensitization left the count of TCRs above 1 in 1000 unchanged.

The germline CDR1 and CDR2 sequences are MRHNA and SNTAGT. Deletions cut 2 bases from V and 0 bases from J, with 8 bases between. CDR3 length equals 15 residues. Each CDR3 protein gets one entry after TCRdb re-called the RACE reads with MiXCR. The profile shows approximately 52,000 distinct CDR3 sequences, 9.6% of them singletons. The source was whole blood, collected in connection with sensitization to the hapten diphenylcyclopropenone (DPC). The chain has TRBV6-4 and TRBJ1-3; D remains ambiguous. This TCR was recovered from a woman aged 25-40 years with alopecia areata. Some clones in this sample may be carry-over from other donors' samples. The CDR3 DNA reads TGTGCCAGCAGTGACCGGTTATCCTCTGGAAACACCATATATTTT. The encoded protein is CASSDRLSSGNTIYF.